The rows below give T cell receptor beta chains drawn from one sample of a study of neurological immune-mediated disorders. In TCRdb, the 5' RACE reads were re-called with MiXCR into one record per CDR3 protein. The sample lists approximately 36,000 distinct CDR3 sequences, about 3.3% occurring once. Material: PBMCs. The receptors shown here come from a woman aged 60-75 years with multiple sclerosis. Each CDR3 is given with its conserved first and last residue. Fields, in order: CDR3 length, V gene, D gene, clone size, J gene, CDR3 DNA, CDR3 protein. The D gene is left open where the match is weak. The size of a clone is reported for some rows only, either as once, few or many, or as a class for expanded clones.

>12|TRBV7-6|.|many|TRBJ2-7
TGTGCCAGCAGCTTTCGACAGAACGAGCAGTACTTC
CASSFRQNEQYF
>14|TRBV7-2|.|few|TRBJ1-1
TGTGCCAGCAGCTTGGCCGCGGGGTCCCCTGAAGCTTTCTTT
CASSLAAGSPEAFF
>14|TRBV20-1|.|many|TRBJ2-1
TGCAGTGCTAGACCTTGGAGGTCCTACAATGAGCAGTTCTTC
CSARPWRSYNEQFF
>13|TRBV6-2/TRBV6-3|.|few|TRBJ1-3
TGTGCCAGCAAGACAGCCTCTGGAAAAAACATATATTTT
CASKTASGKNIYF
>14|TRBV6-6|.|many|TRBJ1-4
TGTGCCAGCAGCCCGAGAGGTTCTAATGAAAAACTGTTTTTT
CASSPRGSNEKLFF
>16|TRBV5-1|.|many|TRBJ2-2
TGCGCCAGCAGCTCCTTCACCGGGACAACCACCGGGGAGCTGTTTTTT
CASSSFTGTTTGELFF
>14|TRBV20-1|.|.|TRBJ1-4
TGCAGTGCTACCCCGGCGCAATATAATGAAAAACTGTTTTTT
CSATPAQYNEKLFF
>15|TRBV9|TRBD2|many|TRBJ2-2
TGTGCCAGCACCAGACTAGCGGACAACACCGGGGAGCTGTTTTTT
CASTRLADNTGELFF
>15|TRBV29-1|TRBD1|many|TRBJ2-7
TGCAGCGTTGGACAGGGTGCGGACGCCATCTACGAGCAGTACTTC
CSVGQGADAIYEQYF
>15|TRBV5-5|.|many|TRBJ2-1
TGTGCCAGCAGCTTGGCGGGCAGCTCCCACAATGAGCAGTTCTTC
CASSLAGSSHNEQFF
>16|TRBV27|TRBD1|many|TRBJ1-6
TGTGCCAGCAGTTTATCGGGACAGGGGGCATATTCACCCCTCCACTTT
CASSLSGQGAYSPLHF
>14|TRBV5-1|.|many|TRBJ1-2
TGCGCCAGCAGCCCCCGGACGGCGGGGAATGGCTACACCTTC
CASSPRTAGNGYTF
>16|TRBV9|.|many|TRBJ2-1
TGTGCCAGCAGCGTAGAGGTGGGGGATGGTTACAATGAGCAGTTCTTC
CASSVEVGDGYNEQFF
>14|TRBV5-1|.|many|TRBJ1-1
TGCGCCAGCAGCTTGAGTTCGTCGAACACTGAAGCTTTCTTT
CASSLSSSNTEAFF
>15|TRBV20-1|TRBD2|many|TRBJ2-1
TGCAGTGCCCCTGAAGAGCGGGGGGACTACAATGAGCAGTTCTTC
CSAPEERGDYNEQFF
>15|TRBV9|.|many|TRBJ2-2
TGTGCCAGCAGCGTAGAGGGACGTACTTTCGGGGAGCTGTTTTTT
CASSVEGRTFGELFF
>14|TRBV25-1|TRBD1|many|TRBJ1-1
TGTGCCAGCAGTGCCTGGGACAGGAACACTGAAGCTTTCTTT
CASSAWDRNTEAFF
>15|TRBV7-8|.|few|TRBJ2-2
TGTGCCAGCAGCTTAGATCGTTTAGCCACCGGGGAGCTGTTTTTT
CASSLDRLATGELFF
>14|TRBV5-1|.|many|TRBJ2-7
TGCGCCAGCAGCTTGGCCTCCGGGGTTTCCGAGCAGTACTTC
CASSLASGVSEQYF
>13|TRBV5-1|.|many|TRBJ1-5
TGCGCCAGCAGGGTGGCAGACAATCAGCCCCAGCATTTT
CASRVADNQPQHF
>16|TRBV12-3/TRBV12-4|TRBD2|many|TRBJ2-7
TGTGCCAGCAGCCCCCCGGGAGGGGTCGGGCCCTACGAGCAGTACTTC
CASSPPGGVGPYEQYF
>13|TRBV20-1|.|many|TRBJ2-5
TGCAGTGGCTGGGCAGGGGGGGCGGAGACCCAGTACTTC
CSGWAGGAETQYF
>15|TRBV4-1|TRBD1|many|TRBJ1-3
TGCGCCAGCAGCCAAGATGACAGGGGACCAAACACCATATATTTT
CASSQDDRGPNTIYF
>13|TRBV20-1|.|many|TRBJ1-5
TGCAGTGTCGCGACAGGACCGAATCAGCCCCAGCATTTT
CSVATGPNQPQHF
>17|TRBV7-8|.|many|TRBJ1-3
TGTGCCAGCAGCTTCCGTTTAGCAGGGACGGGTGGAAACACCATATATTTT
CASSFRLAGTGGNTIYF
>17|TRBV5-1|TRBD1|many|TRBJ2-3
TGCGCCAGCAGCTTGGGGCACCGGGACAGGGGCTCAGATACGCAGTATTTT
CASSLGHRDRGSDTQYF
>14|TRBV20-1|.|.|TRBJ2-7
TGCAGTGCTAGGAGTTCCTTTCTTCTGGTGGAGCAGTACTTC
CSARSSFLLVEQYF
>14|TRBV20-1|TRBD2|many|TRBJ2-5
TGCAGTGCTAGAACACTAGCGGGGGAAGAGACCCAGTACTTC
CSARTLAGEETQYF
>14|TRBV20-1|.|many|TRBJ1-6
TGCAGTGCTAGTGTGGGGAGGGAGAATTCACCCCTCCACTTT
CSASVGRENSPLHF
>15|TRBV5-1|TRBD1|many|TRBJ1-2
TGCGCCAGCAGCCTACCGGGACAGGGGCTCTATGGCTACACCTTC
CASSLPGQGLYGYTF
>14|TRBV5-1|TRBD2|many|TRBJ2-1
TGCGCCAGCAGCTTGGTAGGGAGCGGGGGCGGCAATTTCTTC
CASSLVGSGGGNFF
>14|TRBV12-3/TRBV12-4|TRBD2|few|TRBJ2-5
TGTGCCAGCAGTTTCGGACTAGCGGGCGAGACCCAGTACTTC
CASSFGLAGETQYF
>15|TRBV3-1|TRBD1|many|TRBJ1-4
TGTGCCAGCAGCCTTAACAGGGGGGCTAATGAAAAACTGTTTTTT
CASSLNRGANEKLFF
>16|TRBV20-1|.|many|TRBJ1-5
TGCAGTGCTAGTGAGTGGGGGCGAGCCCGCAATCAGCCCCAGCATTTT
CSASEWGRARNQPQHF
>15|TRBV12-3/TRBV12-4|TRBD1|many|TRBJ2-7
TGTGCCAGCAGTTTCGCGGGACAGGGGCACTACGAGCAGTACTTC
CASSFAGQGHYEQYF
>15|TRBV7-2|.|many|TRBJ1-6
TGTGCCAGCAGCTTAGGTGGGACAAGGAATTCACCCCTCCACTTT
CASSLGGTRNSPLHF
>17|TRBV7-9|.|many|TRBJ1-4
TGTGCCAGCAGCTTACGGGCCTCGACCATGGTTGATGAAAAACTGTTTTTT
CASSLRASTMVDEKLFF
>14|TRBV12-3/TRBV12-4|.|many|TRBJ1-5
TGTGCCAGCAGTTTAGGAGACAGTTATCAGCCCCAGCATTTT
CASSLGDSYQPQHF
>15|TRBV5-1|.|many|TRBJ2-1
TGCGCCAGCAGCTTGGCGGCTAGACAGTTCAATGAGCAGTTCTTC
CASSLAARQFNEQFF
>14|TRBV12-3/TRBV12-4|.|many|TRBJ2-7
TGTGCCAGCAGTTTATCTTTTAGCTTCTCCGAGCAGTACTTC
CASSLSFSFSEQYF
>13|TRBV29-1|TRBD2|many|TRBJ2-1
TGCAGCGTTGAGGCTAGCGGGCGGGATGAGCAGTTCTTC
CSVEASGRDEQFF
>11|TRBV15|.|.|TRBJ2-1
TGTGCCACCAGCAGAGTCCGAGAGCAGTTCTTC
CATSRVREQFF
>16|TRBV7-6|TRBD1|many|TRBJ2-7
TGTGCCAGCAGCTTAGGTGGGACAGCGCCTCCCTACGAGCAGTACTTC
CASSLGGTAPPYEQYF
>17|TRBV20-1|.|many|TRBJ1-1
TGCAGTGCTAGAAGCCACGGCAGCCCCCCGAGGAACACTGAAGCTTTCTTT
CSARSHGSPPRNTEAFF
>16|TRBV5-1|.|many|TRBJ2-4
TGCGCCAGCAGCTTGGCCCCAGGGGCGCAGGGAAACATTCAGTACTTC
CASSLAPGAQGNIQYF
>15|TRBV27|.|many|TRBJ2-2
TGTGCCAGCAGTTTAGCCAGGGGTAGCACCGGGGAGCTGTTTTTT
CASSLARGSTGELFF
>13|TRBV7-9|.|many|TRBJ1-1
TGTGCCAGCACCTCCCAGGGCTTGGGTGAAGCTTTCTTT
CASTSQGLGEAFF
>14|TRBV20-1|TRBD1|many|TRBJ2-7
TGCAGTGCTAGAGGGGACAGCCCATCCTACGAGCAGTACTTC
CSARGDSPSYEQYF